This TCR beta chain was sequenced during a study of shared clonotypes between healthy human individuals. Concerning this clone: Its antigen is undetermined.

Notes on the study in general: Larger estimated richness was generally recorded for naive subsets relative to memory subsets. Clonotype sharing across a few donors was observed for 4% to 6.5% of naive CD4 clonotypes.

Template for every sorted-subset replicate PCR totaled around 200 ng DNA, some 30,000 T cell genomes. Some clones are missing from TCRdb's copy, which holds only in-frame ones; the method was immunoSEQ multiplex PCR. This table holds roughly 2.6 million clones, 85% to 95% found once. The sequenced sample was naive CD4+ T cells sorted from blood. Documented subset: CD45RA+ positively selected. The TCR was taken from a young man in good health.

The DNA of the CDR3 is TGTGCCAGCAGTGAGTCGGTAGGGTCTGGAAACACCATATATTTT. This translates into CASSESVGSGNTIYF. The chain combines TRBV6-1 with TRBJ1-3; D is uncertain. Looked up from germline, CDR1 is MNHNS and CDR2 is SASEGT. The CDR3 contains 15 residues. V shed 3 bases and J shed 1 base, with 10 bases lying between them.